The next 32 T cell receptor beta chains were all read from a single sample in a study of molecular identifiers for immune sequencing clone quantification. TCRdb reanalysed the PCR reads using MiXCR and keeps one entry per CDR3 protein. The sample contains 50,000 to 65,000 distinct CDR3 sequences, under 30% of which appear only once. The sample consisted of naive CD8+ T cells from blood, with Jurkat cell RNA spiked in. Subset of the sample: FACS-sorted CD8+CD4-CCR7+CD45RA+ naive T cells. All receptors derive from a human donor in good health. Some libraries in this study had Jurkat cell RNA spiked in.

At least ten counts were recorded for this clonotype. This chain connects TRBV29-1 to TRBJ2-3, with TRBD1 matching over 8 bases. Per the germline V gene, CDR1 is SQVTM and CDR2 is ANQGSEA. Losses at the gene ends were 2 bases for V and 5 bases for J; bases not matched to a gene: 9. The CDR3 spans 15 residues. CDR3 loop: CSVELGQGARDTQYF. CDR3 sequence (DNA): TGCAGCGTTGAATTAGGGCAGGGGGCTAGAGATACGCAGTATTTT.

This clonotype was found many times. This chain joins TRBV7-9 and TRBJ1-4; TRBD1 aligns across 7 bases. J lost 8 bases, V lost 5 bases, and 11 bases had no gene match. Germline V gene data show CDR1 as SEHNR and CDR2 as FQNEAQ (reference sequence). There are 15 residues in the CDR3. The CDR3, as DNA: TGTGCCAGCAGCCCACAGACAGGGCGAGGAGAAAAACTGTTTTTT. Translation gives CASSPQTGRGEKLFF.

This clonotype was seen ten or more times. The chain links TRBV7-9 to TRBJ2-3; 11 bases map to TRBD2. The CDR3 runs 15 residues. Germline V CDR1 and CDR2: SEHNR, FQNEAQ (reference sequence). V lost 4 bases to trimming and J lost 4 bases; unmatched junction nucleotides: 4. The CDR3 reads CASSSTSGSADTQYF. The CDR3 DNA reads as TGTGCCAGCAGCTCCACTAGCGGGAGCGCAGATACGCAGTATTTT.

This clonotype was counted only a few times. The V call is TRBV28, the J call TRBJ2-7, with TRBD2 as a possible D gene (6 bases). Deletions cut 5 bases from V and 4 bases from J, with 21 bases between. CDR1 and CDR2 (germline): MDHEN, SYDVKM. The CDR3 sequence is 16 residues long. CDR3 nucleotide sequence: TGTGCCAGCAGTCCACCCGAACTAGCCCGACTATACGAGCAGTACTTC. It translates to CASSPPELARLYEQYF.

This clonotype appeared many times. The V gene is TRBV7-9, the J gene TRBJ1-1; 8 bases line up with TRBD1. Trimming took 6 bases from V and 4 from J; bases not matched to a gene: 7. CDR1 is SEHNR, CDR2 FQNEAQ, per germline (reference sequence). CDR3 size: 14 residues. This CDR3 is CASRSSRGPTEAFF. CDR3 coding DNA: TGTGCCAGCAGGTCATCCAGGGGGCCCACTGAAGCTTTCTTT.

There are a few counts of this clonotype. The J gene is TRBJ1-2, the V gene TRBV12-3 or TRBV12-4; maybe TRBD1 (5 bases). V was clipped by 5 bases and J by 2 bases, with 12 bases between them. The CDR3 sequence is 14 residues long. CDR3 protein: CASSLQPGNYGYTF. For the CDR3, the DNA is TGTGCCAGCAGTCTCCAGCCAGGGAACTATGGCTACACCTTC.

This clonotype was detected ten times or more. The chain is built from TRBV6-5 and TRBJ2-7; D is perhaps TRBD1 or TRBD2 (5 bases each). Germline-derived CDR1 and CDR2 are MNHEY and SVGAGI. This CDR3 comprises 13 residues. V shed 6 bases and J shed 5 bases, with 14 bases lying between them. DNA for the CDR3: TGTGCCAGCAGCCGGGGCCCAGACCACGAGCAGTACTTC. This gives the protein CASSRGPDHEQYF.

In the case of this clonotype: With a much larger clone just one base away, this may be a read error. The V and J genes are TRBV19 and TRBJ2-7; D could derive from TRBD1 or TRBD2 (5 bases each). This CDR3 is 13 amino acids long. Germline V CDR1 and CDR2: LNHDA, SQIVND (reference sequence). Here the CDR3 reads CASSPGTSYERYF. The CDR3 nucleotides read TGTGCCAGTAGTCCCGGGACCTCCTACGAGCGGTACTTC.

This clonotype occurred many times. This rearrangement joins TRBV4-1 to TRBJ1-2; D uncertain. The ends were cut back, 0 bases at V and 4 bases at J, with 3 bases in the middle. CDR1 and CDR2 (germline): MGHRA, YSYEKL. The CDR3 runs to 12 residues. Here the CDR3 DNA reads TGCGCCAGCAGCCAAGATTTCTATGGCTACACCTTC. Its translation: CASSQDFYGYTF.

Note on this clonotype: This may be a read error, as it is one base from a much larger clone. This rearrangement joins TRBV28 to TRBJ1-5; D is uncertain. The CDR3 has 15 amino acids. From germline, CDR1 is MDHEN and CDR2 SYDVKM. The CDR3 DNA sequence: TGTGCCAGCCGTTTGTGGGGAGAAGAGAATCAGCCCCAGCATTTT. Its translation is CASRLWGEENQPQHF.

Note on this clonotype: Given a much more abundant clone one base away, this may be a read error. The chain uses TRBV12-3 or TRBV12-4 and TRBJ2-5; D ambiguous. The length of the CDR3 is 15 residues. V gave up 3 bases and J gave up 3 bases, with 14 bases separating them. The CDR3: CASSFPRGEEETQYF. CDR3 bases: TGTGCCAGCAGTTTTCCCCGCGGCGAAGAAGAGACCCAGTACTTC.

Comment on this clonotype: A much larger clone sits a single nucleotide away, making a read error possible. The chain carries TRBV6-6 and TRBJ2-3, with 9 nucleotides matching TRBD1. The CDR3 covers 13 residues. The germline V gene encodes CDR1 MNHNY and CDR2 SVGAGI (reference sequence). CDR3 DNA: TGTGCCAGCAACACAGGGGGCACAGATACGCGGTATTTT. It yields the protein CASNTGGTDTRYF.

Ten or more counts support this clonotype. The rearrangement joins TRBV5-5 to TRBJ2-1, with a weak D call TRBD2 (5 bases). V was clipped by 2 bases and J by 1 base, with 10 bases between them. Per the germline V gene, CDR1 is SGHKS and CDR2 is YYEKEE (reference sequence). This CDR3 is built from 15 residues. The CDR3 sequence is CASSFNRDSYNEQFF. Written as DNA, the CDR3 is TGTGCCAGCAGCTTTAATCGGGATTCCTACAATGAGCAGTTCTTC.

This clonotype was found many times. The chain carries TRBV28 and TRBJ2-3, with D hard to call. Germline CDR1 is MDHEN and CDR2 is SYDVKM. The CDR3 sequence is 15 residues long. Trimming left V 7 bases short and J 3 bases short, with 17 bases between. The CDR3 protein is CASIKARLGTDTQYF. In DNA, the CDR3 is TGTGCCAGCATCAAAGCAAGGCTAGGGACAGATACGCAGTATTTT.

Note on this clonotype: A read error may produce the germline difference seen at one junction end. CDR3 sequence: CASSQDTDTQYF. In DNA, the CDR3 is TGTGCCAGCAGTCAAGACACAGATACACAGTATTTT. The chain has TRBV7-9 and TRBJ2-3, with D hard to call. The length of the CDR3 is 12 residues. CDR1 is SEHNR and CDR2 is FQNEAQ in the germline V gene (reference sequence).

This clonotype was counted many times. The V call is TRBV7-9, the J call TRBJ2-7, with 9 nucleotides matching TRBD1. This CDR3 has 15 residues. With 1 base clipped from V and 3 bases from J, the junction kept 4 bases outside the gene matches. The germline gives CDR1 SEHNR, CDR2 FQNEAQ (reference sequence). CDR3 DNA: TGTGCCAGCAGCTTAGAGACAGGGGGGAGCTACGAGCAGTACTTC. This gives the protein CASSLETGGSYEQYF.

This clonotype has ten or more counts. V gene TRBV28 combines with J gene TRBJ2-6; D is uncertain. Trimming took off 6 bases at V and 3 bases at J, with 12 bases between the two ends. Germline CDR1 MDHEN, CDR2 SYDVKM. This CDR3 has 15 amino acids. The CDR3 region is CASSLGPIGANVLTF. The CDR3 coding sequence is TGTGCCAGCAGCCTAGGTCCCATTGGGGCCAACGTCCTGACTTTC. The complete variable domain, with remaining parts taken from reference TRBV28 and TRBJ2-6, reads DVKVTQSSRYLVKRTGEKVFLECVQDMDHENMFWYRQDPGLGLRLIYFSYDVKMKEKGDIPEGYSVSREKKERFSLILESASTNQTSMYLCASSLGPIGANVLTFGAGSRLTVL.

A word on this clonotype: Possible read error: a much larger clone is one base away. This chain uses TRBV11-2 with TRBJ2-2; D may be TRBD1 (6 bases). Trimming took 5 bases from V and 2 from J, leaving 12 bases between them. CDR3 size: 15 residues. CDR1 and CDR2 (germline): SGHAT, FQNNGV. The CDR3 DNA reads TGTGCCAGCAGCCTTAAGACAGGCAACACCGGGGAGCTGTTTTTT. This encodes CASSLKTGNTGELFF. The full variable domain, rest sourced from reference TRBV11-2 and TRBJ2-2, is EAGVAQSPRYKIIEKRQSVAFWCNPISGHATLYWYQQILGQGPKLLIQFQNNGVVDDSQLPKDRFSAERLKGVDSTLKIQPAKLEDSAVYLCASSLKTGNTGELFFGEGSRLTVL.

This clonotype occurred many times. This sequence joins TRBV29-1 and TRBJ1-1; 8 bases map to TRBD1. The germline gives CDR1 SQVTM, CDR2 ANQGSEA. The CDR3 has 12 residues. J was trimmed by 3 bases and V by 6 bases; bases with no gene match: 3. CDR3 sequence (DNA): TGCAGCGTGTACAGGGGGGACACTGAAGCTTTCTTT. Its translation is CSVYRGDTEAFF.

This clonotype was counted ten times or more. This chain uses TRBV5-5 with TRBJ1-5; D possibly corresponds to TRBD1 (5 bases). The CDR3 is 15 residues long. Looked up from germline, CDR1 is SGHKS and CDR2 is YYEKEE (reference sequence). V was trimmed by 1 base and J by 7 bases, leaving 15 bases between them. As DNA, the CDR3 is TGTGCCAGCAGCTTGACGGGGCTCGGAGGGCAGCCCCAGCATTTT. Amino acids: CASSLTGLGGQPQHF. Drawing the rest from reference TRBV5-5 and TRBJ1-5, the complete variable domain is DAGVTQSPTHLIKTRGQQVTLRCSPISGHKSVSWYQQVLGQGPQFIFQYYEKEERGRGNFPDRFSARQFPNYSSELNVNALLLGDSALYLCASSLTGLGGQPQHFGDGTRLSIL.

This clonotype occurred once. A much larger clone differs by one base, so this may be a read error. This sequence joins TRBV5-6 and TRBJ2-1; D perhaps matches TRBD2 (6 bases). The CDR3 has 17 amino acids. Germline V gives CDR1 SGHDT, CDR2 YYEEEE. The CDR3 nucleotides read TGTGCCAGCAGCCCCTGGACTACCCGGAGCTCCCACAATGAGCAGTTCTTC. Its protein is CASSPWTTRSSHNEQFF.

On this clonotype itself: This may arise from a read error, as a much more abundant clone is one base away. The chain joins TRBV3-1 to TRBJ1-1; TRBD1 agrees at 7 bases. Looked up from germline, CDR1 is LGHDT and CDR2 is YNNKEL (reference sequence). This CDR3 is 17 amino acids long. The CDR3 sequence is CARSQEQGWRGNTEAFF. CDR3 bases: TGTGCCAGAAGCCAAGAACAGGGGTGGAGGGGAAATACTGAAGCTTTCTTT.

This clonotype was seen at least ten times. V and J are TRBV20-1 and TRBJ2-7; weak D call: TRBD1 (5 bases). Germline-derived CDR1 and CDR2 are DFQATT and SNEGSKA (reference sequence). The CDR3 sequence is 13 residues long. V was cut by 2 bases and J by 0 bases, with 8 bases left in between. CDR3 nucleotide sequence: TGCAGTGCTAGACGGACAAGCTCCTACGAGCAGTACTTC. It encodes CSARRTSSYEQYF.

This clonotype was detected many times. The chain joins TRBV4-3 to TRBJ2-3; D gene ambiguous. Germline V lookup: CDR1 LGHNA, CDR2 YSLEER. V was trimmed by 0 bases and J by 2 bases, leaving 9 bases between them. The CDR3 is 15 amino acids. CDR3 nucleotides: TGCGCCAGCAGCCAAGATAATCAATACACAGATACGCAGTATTTT. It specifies CASSQDNQYTDTQYF.

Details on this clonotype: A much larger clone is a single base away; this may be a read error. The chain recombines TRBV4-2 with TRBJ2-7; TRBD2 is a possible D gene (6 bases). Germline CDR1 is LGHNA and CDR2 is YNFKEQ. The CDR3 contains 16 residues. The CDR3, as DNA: TGTACCAGCAGCCAAGAGGACTACCCGAGCTCCTACGAGCAGTACTTC. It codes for CTSSQEDYPSSYEQYF.

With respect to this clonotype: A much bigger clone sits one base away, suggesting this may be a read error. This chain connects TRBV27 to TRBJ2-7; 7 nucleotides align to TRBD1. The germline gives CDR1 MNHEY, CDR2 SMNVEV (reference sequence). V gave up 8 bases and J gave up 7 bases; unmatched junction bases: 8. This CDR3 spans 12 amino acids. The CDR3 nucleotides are TGTGCCAGCGGTCCCACAGGGGTTGAGCAGTACTTC. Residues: CASGPTGVEQYF.

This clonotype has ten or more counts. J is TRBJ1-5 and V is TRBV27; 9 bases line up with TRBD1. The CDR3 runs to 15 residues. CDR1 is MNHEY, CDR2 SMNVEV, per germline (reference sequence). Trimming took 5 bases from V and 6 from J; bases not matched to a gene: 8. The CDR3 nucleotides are TGTGCCAGCAGTGCGGGACAGGGTATGGGTCAGCCCCAGCATTTT. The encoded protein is CASSAGQGMGQPQHF.

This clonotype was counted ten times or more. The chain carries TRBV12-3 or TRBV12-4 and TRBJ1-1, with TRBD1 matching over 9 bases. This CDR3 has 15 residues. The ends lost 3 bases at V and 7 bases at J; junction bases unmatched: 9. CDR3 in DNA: TGTGCCAGCAGTTTCCCGACAGGGGGTACCGGTGAAGCTTTCTTT. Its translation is CASSFPTGGTGEAFF.

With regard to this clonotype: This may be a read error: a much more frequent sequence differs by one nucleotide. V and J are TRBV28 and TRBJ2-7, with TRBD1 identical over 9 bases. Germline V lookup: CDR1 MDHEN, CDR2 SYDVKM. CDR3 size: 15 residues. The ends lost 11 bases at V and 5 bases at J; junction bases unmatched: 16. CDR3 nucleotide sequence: TGTGCCGTCAAAGATGGGGGACAGGGAGCCCACGAGCAGTACTTC. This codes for CAVKDGGQGAHEQYF.

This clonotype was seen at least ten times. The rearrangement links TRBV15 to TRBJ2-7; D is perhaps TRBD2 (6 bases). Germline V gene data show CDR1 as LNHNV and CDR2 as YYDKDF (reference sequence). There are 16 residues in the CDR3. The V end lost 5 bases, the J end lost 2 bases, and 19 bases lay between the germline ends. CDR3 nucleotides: TGTGCCACCAGCCAACCATCAGCACTAGCCCCCTACGAGCAGTACTTC. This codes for CATSQPSALAPYEQYF.

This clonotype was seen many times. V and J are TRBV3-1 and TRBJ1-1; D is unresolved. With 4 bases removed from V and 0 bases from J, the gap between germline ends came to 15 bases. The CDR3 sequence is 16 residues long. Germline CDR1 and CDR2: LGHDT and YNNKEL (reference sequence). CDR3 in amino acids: CASSLITGFMNTEAFF. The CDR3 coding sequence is TGTGCCAGCAGCCTGATCACGGGCTTTATGAACACTGAAGCTTTCTTT.

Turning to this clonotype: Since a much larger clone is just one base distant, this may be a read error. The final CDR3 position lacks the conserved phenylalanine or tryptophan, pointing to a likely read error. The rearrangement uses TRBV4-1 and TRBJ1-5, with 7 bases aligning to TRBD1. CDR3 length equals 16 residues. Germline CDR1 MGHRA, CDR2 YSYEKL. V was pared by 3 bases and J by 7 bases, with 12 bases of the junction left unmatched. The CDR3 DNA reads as TGCGCCAGCAGCCAGGAGCCACAGGGGAGCGGACAGCCCCAGCATCTT. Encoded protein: CASSQEPQGSGQPQHL.